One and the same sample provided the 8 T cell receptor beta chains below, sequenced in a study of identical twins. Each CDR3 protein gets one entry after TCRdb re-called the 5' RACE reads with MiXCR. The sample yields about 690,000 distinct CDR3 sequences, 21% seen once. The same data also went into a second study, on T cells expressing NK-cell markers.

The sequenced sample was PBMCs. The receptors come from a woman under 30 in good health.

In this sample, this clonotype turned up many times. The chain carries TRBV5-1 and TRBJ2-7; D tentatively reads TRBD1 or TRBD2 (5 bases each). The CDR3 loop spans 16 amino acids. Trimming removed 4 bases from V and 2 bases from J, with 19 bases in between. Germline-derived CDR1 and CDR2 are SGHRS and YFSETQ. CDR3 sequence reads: CASSLAGASTTYEQYF. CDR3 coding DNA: TGCGCCAGCAGCCTAGCTGGGGCTAGCACGACCTACGAGCAGTACTTC.

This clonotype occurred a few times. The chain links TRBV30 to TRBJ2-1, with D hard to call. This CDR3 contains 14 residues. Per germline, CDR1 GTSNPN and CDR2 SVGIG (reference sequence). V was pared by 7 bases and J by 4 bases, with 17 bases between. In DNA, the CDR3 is TGTGCCTTCGCTAGGTCCCTAATGTACAATGAGCAGTTCTTC. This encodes CAFARSLMYNEQFF.

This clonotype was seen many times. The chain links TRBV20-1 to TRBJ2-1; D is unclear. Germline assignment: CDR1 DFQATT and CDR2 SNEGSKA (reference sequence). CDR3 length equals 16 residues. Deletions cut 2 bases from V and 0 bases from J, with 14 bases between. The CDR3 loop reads CSARSLSTNSYNEQFF. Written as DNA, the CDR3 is TGCAGTGCTAGATCACTTTCGACAAACTCCTACAATGAGCAGTTCTTC.

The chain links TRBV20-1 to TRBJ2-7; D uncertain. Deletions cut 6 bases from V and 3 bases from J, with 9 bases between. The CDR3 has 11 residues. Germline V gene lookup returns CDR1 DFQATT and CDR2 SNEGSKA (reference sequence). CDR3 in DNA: TGCAGTGCGAAGAACCTCTACGAGCAGTACTTC. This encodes CSAKNLYEQYF.

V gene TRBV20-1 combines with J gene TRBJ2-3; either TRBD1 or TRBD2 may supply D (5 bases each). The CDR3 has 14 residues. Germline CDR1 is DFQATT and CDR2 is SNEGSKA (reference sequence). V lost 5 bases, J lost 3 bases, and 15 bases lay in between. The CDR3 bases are TGCAGTGCTTACCGGGACCCCCCGACAGATACGCAGTATTTT. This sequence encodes CSAYRDPPTDTQYF.

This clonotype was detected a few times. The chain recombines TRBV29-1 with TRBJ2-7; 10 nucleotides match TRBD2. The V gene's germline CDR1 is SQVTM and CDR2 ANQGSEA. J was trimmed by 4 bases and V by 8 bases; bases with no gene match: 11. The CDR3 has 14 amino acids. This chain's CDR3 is CSFSSSGRTYEQYF. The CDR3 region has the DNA TGCAGCTTCTCGTCTAGCGGGAGAACGTACGAGCAGTACTTC.

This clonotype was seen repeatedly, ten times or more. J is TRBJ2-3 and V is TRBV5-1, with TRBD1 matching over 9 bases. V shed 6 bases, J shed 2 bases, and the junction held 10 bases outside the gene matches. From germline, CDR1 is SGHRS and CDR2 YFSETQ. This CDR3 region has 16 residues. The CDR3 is CASTDSGTGITDTQYF. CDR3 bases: TGCGCCAGCACAGACTCCGGGACAGGGATCACAGATACGCAGTATTTT.

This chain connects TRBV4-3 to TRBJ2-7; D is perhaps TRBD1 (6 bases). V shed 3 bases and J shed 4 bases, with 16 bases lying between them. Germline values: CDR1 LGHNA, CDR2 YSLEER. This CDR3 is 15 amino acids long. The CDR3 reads CASSHLWGQGYEQYF. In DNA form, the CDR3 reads TGCGCCAGCAGCCACCTCTGGGGGCAAGGATACGAGCAGTACTTC.